Given below is one T cell receptor (beta chain) in context. No antigen is known for it. CDR3 length: 11 amino acids. Germline V CDR1 and CDR2: DFQATT, SNEGSKA (reference sequence). Trimming pared 6 bases from V and 3 bases from J, leaving 6 bases between. MiXCR, applied by TCRdb to the reads, yields one record per CDR3 protein. In the table there are some 590,000 distinct CDR3 sequences, approximately 40% of which are singletons. This sample was included in a study of T cell repertoires in cytomegalovirus infection. The chain couples TRBV20-1 to TRBJ1-3, with D uncertain. This receptor was taken from a human donor in good health (CMV status not recorded). Some clones in this sample may be carry-over from other donors' samples. The sequences come from cultured PBMCs, collected from culture after CMV antigen stimulation. The DNA for the CDR3 is TGCAGTGCGGGGTTTGGAAACACCATATATTTT. This encodes CSAGFGNTIYF.